Each of the 16 T cell receptor beta chains below was sequenced from the same sample in a study of blood T cell repertoires in COVID-19. TCRdb's table, derived via immunoSEQ multiplex PCR, lists solely in-frame clones and lacks some. Of over 120,000 clones in the sample, 88% were seen once. Sequencing was performed on peripheral blood. These receptors came from a woman aged 50 to 65 with acute or convalescent COVID-19.

V gene TRBV6-5 combines with J gene TRBJ1-2, with 9 nucleotides matching TRBD1. CDR3 length equals 14 residues. CDR1 MNHEY and CDR2 SVGAGI come from the germline V gene. J was trimmed by 10 bases and V by 8 bases; bases with no gene match: 14. CDR3 protein: CASFTGGDTMDYTF. The CDR3 DNA follows: TGTGCCAGCTTTACAGGGGGCGACACTATGGACTACACCTTC.

The J gene is TRBJ2-1, the V gene TRBV28, with TRBD1 matching over 8 bases. The germline V gene encodes CDR1 MDHEN and CDR2 SYDVKM. The CDR3 consists of 15 residues. Trimming removed 7 bases from V and 3 bases from J; junction bases left unmatched: 8. This CDR3 is CASIFSTGGYNEQFF. The CDR3, as DNA: TGTGCCAGCATCTTCAGTACAGGGGGCTACAATGAGCAGTTCTTC.

This chain links TRBV18 with TRBJ1-1; D ambiguous. This CDR3 contains 13 residues. With 4 bases removed from V and 2 bases from J, the gap between germline ends came to 8 bases. Per the germline V gene, CDR1 is KGHSH and CDR2 is LQKENI. The CDR3, as DNA: TGTGCCAGCTCACTTCAGACTAACACTGAAGCTTTCTTT. This gives the protein CASSLQTNTEAFF.

This rearrangement joins TRBV7-3 to TRBJ1-1; 8 positions match TRBD1. The V gene end was trimmed by 5 bases and the J gene end by 2 bases; junction bases not matched to a gene: 7. The germline V gene has CDR1 SGHTA and CDR2 FQGTGA. This CDR3 comprises 15 residues. CDR3 sequence: CASSLGTGANTEAFF. The CDR3 nucleotides read TGTGCCAGCAGCCTAGGGACAGGAGCAAACACTGAAGCTTTCTTT.

The chain employs TRBV1 and TRBJ2-2; TRBD2, the table's D call, was not compared with the DNA. TRBV1 corresponds to a pseudogene. The CDR3 length is 18 residues. The CDR3 spells CTSSQVMAGGPRTGELFF. As DNA, the CDR3 is TGCACCAGCAGCCAAGTAATGGCGGGAGGGCCTCGGACCGGGGAGCTGTTTTTT.

This clone occurred once. The rearrangement links TRBV5-1 to TRBJ2-7; no clear D. CDR1 SGHRS and CDR2 YFSETQ come from the germline V gene. The CDR3 sequence is 12 residues long. Deletions cut 0 bases from V and 5 bases from J, with 6 bases between. The chain's CDR3 is CASSLGLDEQYF. Written as DNA, the CDR3 is TGCGCCAGCAGCTTGGGGCTCGACGAGCAGTACTTC.

The rearrangement uses TRBV11-3 and TRBJ2-5; tentative D call: TRBD2 (5 bases). Per the germline V gene, CDR1 is SGHNT and CDR2 is YENEEA. The CDR3 runs 13 residues. The V end was cut by 1 base, the J end by 7 bases, with 10 bases between. The CDR3 loop is CASSLGFAGTQYF. Written as DNA, the CDR3 is TGTGCCAGCAGCTTAGGGTTCGCGGGGACCCAGTACTTC.

The chain employs TRBV3-1 (or the pseudogene TRBV3-2) and TRBJ1-3; D remains ambiguous. CDR3 length: 14 residues. Germline CDR1 reads LGHDT; CDR2 reads YNNKEL (reference sequence). The ends were cut back, 6 bases at V and 4 bases at J, with 13 bases in the middle. CDR3 coding DNA: TGTGCCAGCAGTATTGCGTCCTCGGGAAACACCATATATTTT. Translated, it gives CASSIASSGNTIYF.

The chain carries TRBV2 and TRBJ2-7, with 8 bases fitting TRBD1. This CDR3 contains 15 residues. V was clipped by 1 base and J by 1 base; unmatched bases: 3. Per germline, CDR1 SNHLY and CDR2 FYNNEI. Here the CDR3 reads CASSEDRDRSYEQYF. In DNA, the CDR3 is TGTGCCAGCAGTGAAGACCGGGACAGGTCCTACGAGCAGTACTTC.

The rearrangement joins TRBV19 to TRBJ1-5; D unresolved. The CDR3 covers 15 residues. Per the germline V gene, CDR1 is LNHDA and CDR2 is SQIVND (reference sequence). V lost 3 bases and J 0 bases, leaving 9 bases between the germline ends. In nucleotides, the CDR3 is TGTGCCAGTAGTATGTTCGGTATTAGCAATCAGCCCCAGCATTTT. Its translation: CASSMFGISNQPQHF.

This clone appeared a single time. The chain carries TRBV4-1 and TRBJ2-2; possibly TRBD2 for D (5 bases). CDR1 and CDR2 from the germline V gene are MGHRA and YSYEKL. The CDR3 extends over 14 amino acids. V was clipped by 3 bases and J by 5 bases, with 10 bases between them. The CDR3 reads CASSQRAVTGELFF. Here the CDR3 DNA reads TGCGCCAGCAGCCAGAGAGCGGTTACCGGGGAGCTGTTTTTT.

This clone was seen once. This rearrangement joins TRBV7-9 to TRBJ1-3, with 7 bases matching TRBD1. The CDR3 length is 14 residues. CDR1 and CDR2 (germline): SEHNR, FQNEAQ (reference sequence). Trimming took 5 bases from V and 5 from J; bases not matched to a gene: 6. CDR3: CASSRGQARNTIYF. The CDR3 DNA reads as TGTGCCAGCAGCCGAGGACAGGCGAGAAACACCATATATTTT.

The chain recombines TRBV2 with TRBJ2-1, with TRBD2 matching over 12 bases. From germline, CDR1 is SNHLY and CDR2 FYNNEI. The V and J ends lost 9 bases and 3 bases, in that order; junction bases with no gene match: 3. This CDR3 has 14 amino acids. The CDR3 DNA is TGTGCCAGTGGACTAGCGGGATACTACAATGAGCAGTTCTTC. Residues: CASGLAGYYNEQFF.

This chain links TRBV12-3 or TRBV12-4 with TRBJ1-6; D is undetermined. The CDR3 runs to 12 residues. The V and J ends lost 6 bases and 10 bases respectively, with 10 bases between them. The CDR3 coding sequence is TGTGCCAGCAGCCCCGGGGAATCACCCCTCCACTTT. Protein sequence: CASSPGESPLHF.

This chain uses TRBV28 with TRBJ1-2; TRBD1 is a possible D gene (6 bases). Trimming stripped 3 bases from V and 7 bases from J, with 21 bases between. CDR3 length: 16 residues. Germline lookup yields CDR1 MDHEN and CDR2 SYDVKM. CDR3 loop: CASSFPSQLQGSGYTF. The CDR3 DNA reads TGTGCCAGCAGTTTTCCTAGCCAACTACAGGGATCTGGCTACACCTTC.

J is TRBJ1-1 and V is TRBV29-1; D not resolved. V was pared by 4 bases and J by 0 bases, with 9 bases between. Germline V gene lookup returns CDR1 SQVTM and CDR2 ANQGSEA. The CDR3 has 13 amino acids. As DNA, the CDR3 is TGCAGCGTTGGAACAGCCCTGAACACTGAAGCTTTCTTT. It encodes CSVGTALNTEAFF.